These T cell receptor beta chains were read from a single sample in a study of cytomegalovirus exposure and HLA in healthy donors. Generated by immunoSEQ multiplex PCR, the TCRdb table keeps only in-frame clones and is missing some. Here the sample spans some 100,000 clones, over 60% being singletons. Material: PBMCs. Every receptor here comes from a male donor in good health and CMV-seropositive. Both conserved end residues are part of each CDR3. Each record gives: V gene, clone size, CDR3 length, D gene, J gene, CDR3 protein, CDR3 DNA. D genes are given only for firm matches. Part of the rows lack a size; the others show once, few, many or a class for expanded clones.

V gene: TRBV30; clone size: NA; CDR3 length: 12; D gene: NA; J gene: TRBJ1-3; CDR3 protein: CAWSVGGMKRYF; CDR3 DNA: TGTGCCTGGAGTGTAGGAGGGATGAAACGGTATTTT
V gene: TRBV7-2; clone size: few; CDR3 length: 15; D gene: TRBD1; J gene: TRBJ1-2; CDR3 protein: CASSLRGTGDYGYTF; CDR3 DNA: TGTGCCAGCAGCTTAAGAGGGACAGGGGACTATGGCTACACCTTC
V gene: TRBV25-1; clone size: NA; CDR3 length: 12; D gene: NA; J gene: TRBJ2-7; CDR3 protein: CASRYQVYEQYF; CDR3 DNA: TGTGCCAGCAGATATCAGGTCTACGAGCAGTACTTC
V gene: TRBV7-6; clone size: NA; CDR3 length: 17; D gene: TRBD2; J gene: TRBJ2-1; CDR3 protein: CASSLAQTSGGYNEQFF; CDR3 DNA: TGTGCCAGCAGCTTAGCGCAGACTAGCGGGGGTTACAATGAGCAGTTCTTC
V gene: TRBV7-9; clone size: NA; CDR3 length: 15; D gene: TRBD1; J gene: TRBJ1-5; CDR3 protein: CASSPGTGVNQPQHF; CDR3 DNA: TGTGCCAGCAGCCCTGGGACAGGGGTAAATCAGCCCCAGCATTTT
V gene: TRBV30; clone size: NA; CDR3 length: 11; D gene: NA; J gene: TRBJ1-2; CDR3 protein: CAWTKEYGYTF; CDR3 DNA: TGTGCCTGGACGAAAGAGTATGGCTACACCTTC
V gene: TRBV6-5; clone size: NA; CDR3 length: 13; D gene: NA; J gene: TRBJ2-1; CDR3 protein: CASRNRDYNEQFF; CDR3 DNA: TGTGCCAGCAGAAACAGGGACTACAATGAGCAGTTCTTC
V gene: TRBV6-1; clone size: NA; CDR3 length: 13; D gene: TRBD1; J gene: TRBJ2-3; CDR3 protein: CAIRTGGTDTQYF; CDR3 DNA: TGTGCCATCAGGACAGGGGGGACAGATACGCAGTATTTT
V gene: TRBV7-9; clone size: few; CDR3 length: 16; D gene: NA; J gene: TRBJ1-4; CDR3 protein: CASSPVGGLINEKLFF; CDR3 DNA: TGTGCCAGCAGCCCCGTCGGGGGGCTAATCAATGAAAAACTGTTTTTT
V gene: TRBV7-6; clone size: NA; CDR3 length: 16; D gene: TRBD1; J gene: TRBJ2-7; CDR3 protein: CASSSQIGQGAGEQYF; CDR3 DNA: TGTGCCAGCAGCTCCCAAATTGGACAGGGGGCTGGGGAGCAGTACTTC
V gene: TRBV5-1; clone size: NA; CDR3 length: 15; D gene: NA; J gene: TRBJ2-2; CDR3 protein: CASSLGQKNTGELFF; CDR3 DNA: TGCGCCAGCAGCTTGGGACAGAAGAACACCGGGGAGCTGTTTTTT
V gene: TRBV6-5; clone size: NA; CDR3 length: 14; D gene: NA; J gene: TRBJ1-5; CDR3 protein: CASSYSRGSQPQHF; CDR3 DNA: TGTGCCAGCAGTTACTCCCGGGGGAGTCAGCCCCAGCATTTT
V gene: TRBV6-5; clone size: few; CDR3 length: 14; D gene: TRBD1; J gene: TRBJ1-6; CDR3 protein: CASSPGTGDSPLHF; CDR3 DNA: TGTGCCAGCAGTCCCGGGACAGGCGATTCACCCCTCCACTTT
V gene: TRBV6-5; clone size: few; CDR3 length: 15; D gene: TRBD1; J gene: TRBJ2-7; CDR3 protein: CASRLDRGATYEQYF; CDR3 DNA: TGTGCCAGCAGACTGGACAGGGGGGCCACCTACGAGCAGTACTTC
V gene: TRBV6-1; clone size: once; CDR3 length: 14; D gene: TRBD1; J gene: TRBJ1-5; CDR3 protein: CAISSGGSNQPQHF; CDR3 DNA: TGTGCCATCAGCTCAGGGGGAAGCAATCAGCCCCAGCATTTT
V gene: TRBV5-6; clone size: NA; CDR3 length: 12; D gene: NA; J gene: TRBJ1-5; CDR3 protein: CASSLGRQPQHF; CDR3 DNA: TGTGCCAGCAGCTTGGGGAGGCAGCCCCAGCATTTT
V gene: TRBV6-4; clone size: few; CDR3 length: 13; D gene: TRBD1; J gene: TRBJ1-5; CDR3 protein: CASSRDRGQPQHF; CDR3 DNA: TGTGCCAGCAGCCGGGACAGGGGACAGCCCCAGCATTTT
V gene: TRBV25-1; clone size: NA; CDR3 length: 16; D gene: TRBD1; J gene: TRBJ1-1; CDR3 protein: CASSDSGTVMNTEAFF; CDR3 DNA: TGTGCCAGCAGTGATTCCGGGACAGTAATGAACACTGAAGCTTTCTTT
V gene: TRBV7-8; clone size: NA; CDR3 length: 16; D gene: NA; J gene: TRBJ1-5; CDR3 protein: CASSFSPQGHNQPQHF; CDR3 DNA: TGTGCCAGCAGCTTTTCCCCCCAGGGGCACAATCAGCCCCAGCATTTT
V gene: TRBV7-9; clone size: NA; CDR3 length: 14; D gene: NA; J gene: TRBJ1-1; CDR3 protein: CASRQVKAATEAFF; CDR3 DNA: TGTGCCAGCAGACAGGTAAAGGCGGCTACTGAAGCTTTCTTT
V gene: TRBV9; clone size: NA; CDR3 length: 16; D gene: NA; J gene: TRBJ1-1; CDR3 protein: CASSAYRVDGNTEAFF; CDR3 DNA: TGTGCCAGCAGCGCCTACAGGGTCGATGGGAACACTGAAGCTTTCTTT
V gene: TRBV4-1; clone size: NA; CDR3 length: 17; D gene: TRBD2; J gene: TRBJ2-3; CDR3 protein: CASSQVPSGGDTDTQYF; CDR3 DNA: TGCGCCAGCAGCCAAGTTCCTAGCGGGGGGGACACAGATACGCAGTATTTT
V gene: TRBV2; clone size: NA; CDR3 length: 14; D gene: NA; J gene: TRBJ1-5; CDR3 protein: CASMRGQGRQPQHF; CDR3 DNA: TGTGCCAGCATGCGGGGGCAGGGTCGTCAGCCCCAGCATTTT
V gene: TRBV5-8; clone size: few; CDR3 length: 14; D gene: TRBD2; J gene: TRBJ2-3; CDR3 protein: CASSLGLATDTQYF; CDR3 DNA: TGTGCCAGCAGCCTCGGACTAGCGACAGATACGCAGTATTTT
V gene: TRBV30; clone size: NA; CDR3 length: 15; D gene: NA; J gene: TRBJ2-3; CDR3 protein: CAWSRGGSRTDTQYF; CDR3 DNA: TGTGCCTGGAGTAGGGGGGGTTCAAGGACAGATACGCAGTATTTT
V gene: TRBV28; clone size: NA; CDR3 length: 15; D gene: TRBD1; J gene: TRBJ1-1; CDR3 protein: CASSPGTGLNTEAFF; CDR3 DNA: TGTGCCAGCAGCCCCGGGACAGGTCTAAACACTGAAGCTTTCTTT
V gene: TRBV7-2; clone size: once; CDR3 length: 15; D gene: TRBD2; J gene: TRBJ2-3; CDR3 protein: CASSLGAGPTDTQYF; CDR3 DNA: TGTGCCAGCAGCTTAGGAGCGGGGCCCACAGATACGCAGTATTTT
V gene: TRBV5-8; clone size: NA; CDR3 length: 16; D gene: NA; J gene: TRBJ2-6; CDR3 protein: CASHVGQGAGANVLTF; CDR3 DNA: TGTGCCAGCCACGTCGGTCAAGGGGCTGGGGCCAACGTCCTGACTTTC
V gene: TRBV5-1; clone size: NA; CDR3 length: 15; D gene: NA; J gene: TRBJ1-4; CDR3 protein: CASSPGHSTNEKLFF; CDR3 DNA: TGCGCCAGCAGCCCGGGACACTCAACTAATGAAAAACTGTTTTTT
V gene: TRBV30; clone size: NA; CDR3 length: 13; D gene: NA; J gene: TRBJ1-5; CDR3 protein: CAWSSGGNQPQHF; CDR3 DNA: TGTGCCTGGAGTTCGGGGGGGAATCAGCCCCAGCATTTT
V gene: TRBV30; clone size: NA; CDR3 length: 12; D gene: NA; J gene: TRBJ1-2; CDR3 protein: CAWSNLADGYTF; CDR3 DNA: TGTGCCTGGAGTAACCTGGCGGATGGCTACACCTTC
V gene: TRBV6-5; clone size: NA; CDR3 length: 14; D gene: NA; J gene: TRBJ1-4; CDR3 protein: CASSYIATNEKLFF; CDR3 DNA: TGTGCCAGCAGTTACATAGCAACTAATGAAAAACTGTTTTTT
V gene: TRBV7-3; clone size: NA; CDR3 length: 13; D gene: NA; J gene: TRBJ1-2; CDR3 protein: CASSPTASHGYTF; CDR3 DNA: TGTGCCAGCAGCCCGACAGCATCCCATGGCTACACCTTC
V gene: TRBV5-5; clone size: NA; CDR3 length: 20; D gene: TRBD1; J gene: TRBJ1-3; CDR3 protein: CASSLWGPGQLLVNRNTIYF; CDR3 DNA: TGTGCCAGCAGCTTGTGGGGTCCGGGACAGCTCCTAGTCAACCGAAACACCATATATTTT
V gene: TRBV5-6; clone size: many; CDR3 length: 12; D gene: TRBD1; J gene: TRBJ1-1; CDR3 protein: CASSPGQGAAFF; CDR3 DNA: TGTGCCAGCAGCCCGGGACAGGGGGCGGCTTTCTTT
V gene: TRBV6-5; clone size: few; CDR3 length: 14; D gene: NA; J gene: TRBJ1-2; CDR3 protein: CASSYSGRIYGYTF; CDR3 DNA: TGTGCCAGCAGTTACTCGGGGCGGATCTATGGCTACACCTTC
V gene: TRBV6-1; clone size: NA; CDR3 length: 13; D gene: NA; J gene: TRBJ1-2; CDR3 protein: CASSVGGLGGYTF; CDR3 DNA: TGTGCCAGCAGTGTCGGGGGTCTGGGTGGCTACACCTTC
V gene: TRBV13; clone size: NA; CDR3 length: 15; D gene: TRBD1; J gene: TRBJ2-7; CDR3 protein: CASSFETGGFDEQYF; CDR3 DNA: TGTGCCAGCAGCTTCGAGACAGGGGGCTTCGACGAGCAGTACTTC
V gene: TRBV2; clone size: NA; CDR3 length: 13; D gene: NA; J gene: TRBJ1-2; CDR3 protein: CASSLGPNYGYTF; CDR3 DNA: TGTGCCAGCAGTCTTGGGCCTAACTATGGCTACACCTTC
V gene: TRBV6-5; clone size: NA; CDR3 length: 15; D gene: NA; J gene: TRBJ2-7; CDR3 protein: CASSYSGQGTYEQYF; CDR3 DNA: TGTGCCAGCAGTTACTCAGGCCAGGGCACCTACGAGCAGTACTTC
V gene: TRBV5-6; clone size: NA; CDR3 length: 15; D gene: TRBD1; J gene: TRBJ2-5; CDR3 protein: CASSMGQGLQETQYF; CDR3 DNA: TGTGCCAGCAGCATGGGACAGGGGTTACAAGAGACCCAGTACTTC
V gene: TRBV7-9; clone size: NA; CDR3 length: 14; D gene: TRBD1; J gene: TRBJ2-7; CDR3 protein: CASSHTGTADEQYF; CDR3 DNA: TGTGCCAGCAGCCACACGGGGACAGCCGACGAGCAGTACTTC
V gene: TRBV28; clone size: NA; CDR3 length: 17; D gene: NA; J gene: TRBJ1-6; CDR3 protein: CASTLPTGSSYNSPLHF; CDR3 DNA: TGTGCCAGCACCTTACCGACAGGTTCCTCCTATAATTCACCCCTCCACTTT
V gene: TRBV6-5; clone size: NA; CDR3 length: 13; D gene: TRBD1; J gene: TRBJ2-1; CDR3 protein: CASSFSRGNEQFF; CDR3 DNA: TGTGCCAGCAGTTTTTCCAGGGGGAATGAGCAGTTCTTC
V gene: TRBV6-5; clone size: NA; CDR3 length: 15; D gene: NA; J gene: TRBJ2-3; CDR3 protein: CASSYKPSFPDTQYF; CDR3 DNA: TGTGCCAGCAGTTACAAACCTAGCTTCCCAGATACGCAGTATTTT
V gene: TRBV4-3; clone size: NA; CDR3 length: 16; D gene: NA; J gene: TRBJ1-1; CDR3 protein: CASSQDFSTGNTEAFF; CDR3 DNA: TGCGCCAGCAGCCAAGATTTTTCTACAGGGAACACTGAAGCTTTCTTT
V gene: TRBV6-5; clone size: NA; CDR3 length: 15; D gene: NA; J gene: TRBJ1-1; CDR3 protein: CASSYGRQGSTEAFF; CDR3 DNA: TGTGCCAGCAGTTACGGCCGGCAGGGGAGCACTGAAGCTTTCTTT
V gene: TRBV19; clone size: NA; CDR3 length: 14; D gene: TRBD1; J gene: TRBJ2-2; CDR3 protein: CAGRDRGNTGELFF; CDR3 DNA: TGTGCCGGGCGGGACAGGGGGAACACCGGGGAGCTGTTTTTT
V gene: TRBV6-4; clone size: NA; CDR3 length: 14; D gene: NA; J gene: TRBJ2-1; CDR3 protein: CASSRDGSYNEQFF; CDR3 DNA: TGTGCCAGCAGCCGGGACGGGAGCTACAATGAGCAGTTCTTC
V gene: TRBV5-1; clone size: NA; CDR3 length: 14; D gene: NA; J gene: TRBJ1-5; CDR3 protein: CASSSGDSNQPQHF; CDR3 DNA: TGCGCCAGCAGCTCCGGGGATAGCAATCAGCCCCAGCATTTT
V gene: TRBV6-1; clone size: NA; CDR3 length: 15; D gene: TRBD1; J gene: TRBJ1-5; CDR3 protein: CGCRDRSYSNQPQHF; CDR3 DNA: TGTGGATGCAGGGACAGGTCCTATAGCAATCAGCCCCAGCATTTT
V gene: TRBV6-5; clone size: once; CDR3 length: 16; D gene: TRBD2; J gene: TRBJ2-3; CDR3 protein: CASSYSLAGGTDTQYF; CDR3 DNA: TGTGCCAGCAGTTACTCGCTGGCGGGGGGCACAGATACGCAGTATTTT
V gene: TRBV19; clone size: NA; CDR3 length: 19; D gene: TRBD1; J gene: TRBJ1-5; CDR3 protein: CASRTFRDRGQHSNQPQHF; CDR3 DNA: TGTGCCAGTAGAACCTTCCGGGACAGGGGGCAACATAGCAATCAGCCCCAGCATTTT
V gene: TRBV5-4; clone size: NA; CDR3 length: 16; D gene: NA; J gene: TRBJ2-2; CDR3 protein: CASSSAGTPISGELFF; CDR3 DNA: TGTGCCAGCAGCTCCGCCGGGACTCCCATTTCCGGGGAGCTGTTTTTT
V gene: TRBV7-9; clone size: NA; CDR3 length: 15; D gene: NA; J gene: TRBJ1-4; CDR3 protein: CASSLHGAENEKLFF; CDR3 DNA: TGTGCCAGCAGCCTGCATGGGGCCGAGAATGAAAAACTGTTTTTT
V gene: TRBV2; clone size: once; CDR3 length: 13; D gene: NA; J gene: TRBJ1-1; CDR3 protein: CASRSDMNTEAFF; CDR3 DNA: TGTGCCAGCCGTTCCGACATGAACACTGAAGCTTTCTTT